The source of this TCR beta chain is a study of CD4+ T cells in melanoma (dated by TCRdb to the early 2020s). At the level of the whole study: Neoantigen-specific CD4+ T cells in human melanoma were investigated in the study.

The donors were people with melanoma. Results and caveats for the whole study, not just this receptor: Neoantigen-specific CD4+ T cells in melanoma were reported to have a range of differentiation states. Neoantigen-specific CD4+ T cells were reported to be correlated with the function of CD8+ T cells, macrophages and B cells.

Library preparation employed the immunoSEQ multiplex PCR assay. Entries here come from immuneACCESS through TCRdb and include only in-frame sequences with V and J called. Some clones fail to appear in such tables; in the studies checked, an unresolved V gene covers under half of the shortfall, and the cause of the remainder is unknown. A total of some 15,000 clones appear in this sample, less than 65% of them only once. Roughly a sixth of the sample is in the top ten clones. Turning to this clone: It lacks a known antigen. Qualities for individual bases were not recorded, and no much larger clone is one base off.

The sample taken for sequencing was cells from a culture (not recorded whether cultured in vitro). The sequence came from a human donor with melanoma.

The CDR3 is CASSRRTGSLPLHF. The bases read TGTGCCAGCAGTCGACGGACAGGGAGTCTCCCCCTCCACTTT. Here the chain combines TRBV27 and TRBJ1-6; 8 bases in the junction line up with TRBD1. The CDR3 runs 14 residues from the cysteine to the phenylalanine. Only CDR3 DNA remains: 42 bases, in frame from the first base. Germline trimming amounts to 5 bases on V and 13 bases on J, with 10 as the count of junction bases outside the gene matches. As encoded in the germline V gene (reference sequence), CDR1 is MNHEY while CDR2 is SMNVEV.